The 3 T cell receptor beta chains below come from one sample, sequenced in a study of T cell repertoires in cytomegalovirus infection (dated by TCRdb to 2018 to 2020). The antigens of these receptors remain unknown. Sequencing relied on an Illumina HiSeq 1500. Through fastp at Q25 and MiXCR, TCRdb rebuilt clones from the public reads, retaining in-frame beta chains. Each record represents a unique CDR3 protein, reported with the most common genes and DNA among its rows. The sample includes 6,000 or so distinct CDR3 sequences, with approximately 58% observed a single time. Clones ranked in the top ten supply more than 80% of the sample. Sequenced input: PBMCs, sequenced either directly or after in vitro stimulation (not recorded which). Receptors originate from a human donor in good health (CMV status not recorded). Some clones in this sample may be carry-over from other donors' samples.

This clonotype was observed a single time. V usage is TRBV6-6 and J usage is TRBJ1-5; 10 nucleotides match TRBD1. CDR1 is MNHNY, CDR2 SVGAGI, per germline (reference sequence). J lost 7 bases, V lost 10 bases, and 13 bases had no gene match. This CDR3 is built from 15 residues. The CDR3 is CATGQGETVNQPQHF. The CDR3 DNA follows: TGTGCCACCGGACAGGGGGAGACAGTTAACCAGCCCCAGCATTTT.

To note about this clonotype: The CDR3 does not close with the conserved phenylalanine or tryptophan, likely indicating a read error. It is unclear where the CDR3 begins or ends on the DNA, so no DNA is shown, and the CDR3 is as TCRdb lists it. This chain joins TRBV7-8 and TRBJ2-7; the table assigns TRBD1, which was not confirmed against the DNA. The CDR3 region is 14 residues in length, termini included. The germline V gene has CDR1 SGHVS and CDR2 FQNEAQ. The CDR3 reads CASSWDIPGDEKYL.

Written as DNA, the CDR3 is TGTGCCAGCAGCTTGGCTGTCACCCGAGGGGGCTACACCTTC. Translated, it gives CASSLAVTRGGYTF. The V gene is TRBV5-6, the J gene TRBJ1-2; D unresolved. CDR3 length equals 14 residues. Per germline, CDR1 SGHDT and CDR2 YYEEEE. V lost 0 bases to trimming and J lost 8 bases, with 14 bases between them. The full variable domain, completed using reference TRBV5-6 and TRBJ1-2, is DAGVTQSPTHLIKTRGQQVTLRCSPKSGHDTVSWYQQALGQGPQFIFQYYEEEERQRGNFPDRFSGHQFPNYSSELNVNALLLGDSALYLCASSLAVTRGGYTFGSGTRLTVV.